This T cell receptor beta chain was captured in a study of blood T cell repertoires in COVID-19. Study as a whole: Samples taken during acute and convalescent COVID-19 were collected in the United States, Italy and Spain. T cells, B-cell-depleted T cells, or PBMCs provided the cDNA or gDNA that served as material.

Source study methods: It was from reference gene primer amplification that nucleated cell counts were estimated. The method was immunoSEQ multiplex PCR; TCRdb's version includes in-frame clones alone and lacks a portion of them. V and J calls and clone size are as listed in that table; D and trimming were resolved from the DNA. The sample holds 230,000 or so clones, 84% seen once. This clone was observed once. The CDR3 is 16 residues long. The germline V gene encodes CDR1 MNHNY and CDR2 SVGAGI (reference sequence). The V gene lost 5 bases and the J gene lost 6 bases, with 19 bases spanning the gap. Sequenced sample: peripheral blood. The genes are TRBV6-6 and TRBJ2-2; TRBD2 is a possible D gene (6 bases). The source of this sequence is a man aged 45-60 years with active or convalescent COVID-19. The CDR3, as DNA: TGTGCCAGCAGTCTGACGGGAGTCCTTAAGGCCGGGGAGCTGTTTTTT. Protein: CASSLTGVLKAGELFF.